A single sample is the source of the 26 T cell receptor beta chains below, sequenced in a study of tumor and adjacent non-tumor tissue in lung cancer. The library came from three nested PCR rounds adapted from ARM-PCR protocols. TCRdb analysed the multiplex PCR reads with MiXCR anew, one entry per CDR3 protein. Here the sample spans about 93,000 distinct CDR3 sequences, about 67% being singletons. The template was RNA from unsorted bulk tissue. Sequencing used lung tumor tissue. The origin of the receptors is a man between 60 and 75 years old with non-small cell lung cancer.

By share, this clonotype ranks as medium-sized. J is TRBJ2-1 and V is TRBV11-2, with unresolved D. The V gene lost 5 bases and the J gene lost 4 bases, with 18 bases spanning the gap. This CDR3 is built from 16 residues. Per the germline V gene, CDR1 is SGHAT and CDR2 is FQNNGV. The CDR3 DNA reads as TGTGCCAGCAGCCAACTAAGCAGGTCTATGTACAATGAGCAGTTCTTC. Translation: CASSQLSRSMYNEQFF.

In regard to this clonotype: A much larger clone differs by one base, so this may be a read error. The chain carries TRBV6-5 and TRBJ1-2, with TRBD1 as a possible D gene (5 bases). The V end was cut by 0 bases, the J end by 4 bases, with 12 bases between. CDR1 is MNHEY and CDR2 is SVGAGI in the germline V gene. The CDR3 contains 15 residues. CDR3: CASSYSKGSFYGYTF. CDR3 coding DNA: TGTGCCAGCAGTTACTCGAAGGGGTCCTTCTATGGCTACACCTTC.

V and J are TRBV6-5 and TRBJ2-1, with D unclear. This CDR3 comprises 11 residues. V lost 6 bases and J lost 9, with 9 bases in between. Per germline, CDR1 MNHEY and CDR2 SVGAGI. The CDR3 DNA reads TGTGCCAGCAGGTCATGGTCTGAGCAGTTCTTC. Translated, it gives CASRSWSEQFF.

About this clonotype itself: At one end, the junction sequence differs from germline, possibly due to a read error. The chain has TRBV6-2 or TRBV6-3 and TRBJ1-3; TRBD1 is a possible D gene (6 bases). The germline V gene has CDR1 MNHEY and CDR2 SVGEGT. There are 18 residues in the CDR3. CDR3 sequence (DNA): TGTGCCAGCAGTTATCCGACGACAGGACCTGACACTGGAAACACCATGTATTTT. This sequence encodes CASSYPTTGPDTGNTMYF.

V is TRBV28 and J is TRBJ1-4; no clear D. Germline V gene lookup returns CDR1 MDHEN and CDR2 SYDVKM. V was cut by 7 bases and J by 4 bases, with 7 bases left in between. CDR3 size: 12 residues. The CDR3 nucleotides are TGTGCCAGCAAAGGGTATAATGAAAAACTGTTTTTT. It yields the protein CASKGYNEKLFF.

The chain employs TRBV10-2 and TRBJ1-6; D unresolved. CDR1 is WSHSY and CDR2 is SAAADI in the germline V gene. This CDR3 has 14 amino acids. Between the trimmed V and J ends, which lost 10 bases and 8 bases, there was a span of 18 bases. As DNA, the CDR3 is TGCGCCACCACAGACTGGACGGCTTATTCACCCCTCCACTTT. This encodes CATTDWTAYSPLHF.

This clonotype is categorized as medium-sized. The V call is TRBV11-3, the J call TRBJ2-1, with D perhaps matching TRBD2 (6 bases). V dropped 5 bases and J dropped 7 bases, with 24 bases sitting between them. Germline loops: CDR1 SGHNT, CDR2 YENEEA. There are 17 residues in the CDR3. The CDR3 coding sequence is TGTGCCAGCAGCCCAACTAACCGATGGAGGGCCTTTAATGAGCAGTTCTTC. Translated: CASSPTNRWRAFNEQFF.

J is TRBJ2-7 and V is TRBV11-1, with D possibly being TRBD2 (6 bases). Trimming cost V 5 bases and J 4 bases, with 18 bases left between them. Germline CDR1 is SGHAT and CDR2 is FQDESV (reference sequence). The CDR3 contains 15 residues. For the CDR3, the DNA is TGTGCCAGCAGCACCGCGGGACGGAGGTGTTACGAGCAGTACTTC. Amino acids: CASSTAGRRCYEQYF.

About this clonotype itself: One base away lies a much larger clone, so this may be a sequencing read error. The V and J genes are TRBV12-3 or TRBV12-4 and TRBJ1-2; unclear D gene. V lost 11 bases, J lost 6 bases, and 13 bases lay in between. The CDR3 is 11 amino acids. The CDR3 nucleotides are TGTGCCGGCACCCTGGGAGATGGCTACACCTTC. This translates into CAGTLGDGYTF.

Details on this clonotype: A much larger clone lies one base from this, so it may be a read error. J is TRBJ2-7 and V is TRBV7-9; D possibly corresponds to TRBD2 (6 bases). Trimming removed 4 bases at V and 10 bases at J, with 17 bases between. Germline V CDR1 and CDR2: SEHNR, FQNEAQ (reference sequence). The CDR3 sequence is 13 residues long. The CDR3 sequence: CASSSGSGGDQYF. The CDR3, as DNA: TGTGCCAGCAGCTCCGGGAGTGGGGGAGACCAGTACTTC.

J is TRBJ1-1 and V is TRBV6-1; D is possibly TRBD1 (6 bases). This CDR3 is 15 amino acids long. CDR1 is MNHNS, CDR2 SASEGT, per germline. V was pared by 4 bases and J by 1 base, with 13 bases between. Written as DNA, the CDR3 is TGTGCCAGCAGTGCCCGTCAGGGGACGAACACTGAAGCTTTCTTT. Its protein is CASSARQGTNTEAFF.

About this clonotype itself: A read error may produce the germline difference seen at one junction end. J is TRBJ2-5 and V is TRBV5-6, with 7 bases identical to TRBD2. Germline V gene lookup returns CDR1 SGHDT and CDR2 YYEEEE. This CDR3 region has 17 residues. The CDR3 nucleotides are TGTGCCAGCAGTCCCCAGCTAGCGGTAGGGCTAGTGGAGACCCTGTACTTC. Amino acids: CASSPQLAVGLVETLYF. Supplemented by reference TRBV5-6 and TRBJ2-5, the full variable domain reads DAGVTQSPTHLIKTRGQQVTLRCSPKSGHDTVSWYQQALGQGPQFIFQYYEEEERQRGNFPDRFSGHQFPNYSSELNVNALLLGDSALYLCASSPQLAVGLVETLYFGPGTRLLVL.

This clonotype was observed many times. The V call is TRBV12-5, the J call TRBJ2-3; possible D gene TRBD1, 6 bases. Looked up from germline, CDR1 is LGHNT and CDR2 is FRNRAP. The CDR3 has 13 residues. V shed 6 bases and J shed 3 bases, with 10 bases lying between them. CDR3 sequence (DNA): TGTGCTAGTGGGTTAGGGGGTACAGATACGCAGTATTTT. Translation: CASGLGGTDTQYF.

Details on this clonotype: The CDR3 does not end in the conserved phenylalanine or tryptophan, so this is likely a read error. The rearrangement joins TRBV11-1 to TRBJ2-1, with a tentative D call TRBD1 (5 bases). The CDR3 is made up of 15 amino acids. The germline V gene encodes CDR1 SGHAT and CDR2 FQDESV (reference sequence). The CDR3 loop reads CTSSLVRAGINEQFL. Here the CDR3 DNA reads TGTACCAGCAGCTTAGTACGGGCAGGGATAAATGAGCAGTTCCTA.

On this clonotype itself: Compared with germline, one end of the junction differs, possibly owing to a read error. J is TRBJ1-4 and V is TRBV12-3 or TRBV12-4; D is possibly TRBD1 (5 bases). The CDR3 extends over 13 amino acids. CDR3: CASLGAGSENQLF. The DNA for the CDR3 is TGTGCCAGCCTAGGGGCAGGATCTGAAAATCAGTTGTTT.

As concerns this clonotype: Just one base apart from a much larger clone, this may be a read error. V gene TRBV20-1 combines with J gene TRBJ2-1; 7 nucleotides align to TRBD2. V shed 4 bases and J 4 bases; nucleotides not matched to a gene: 19. CDR1 and CDR2 from the germline V gene are DFQATT and SNEGSKA (reference sequence). This CDR3 comprises 18 residues. CDR3 in amino acids: CSATPRPAGPRAYNEQFF. The CDR3 DNA is TGCAGTGCTACTCCGCGTCCAGCGGGGCCTCGGGCTTACAATGAGCAGTTCTTC.

This chain connects TRBV6-2 or TRBV6-3 to TRBJ2-7; 8 bases match TRBD1. The V gene end was trimmed by 7 bases and the J gene end by 4 bases; junction bases not matched to a gene: 9. Germline V gene lookup returns CDR1 MNHEY and CDR2 SVGEGT. This CDR3 has 14 amino acids. CDR3 DNA sequence: TGTGCCAGCACCCCGGTGACAGGGGAATACGAGCAGTACTTC. This codes for CASTPVTGEYEQYF.

In regard to this clonotype: This may come from a read error, since a much larger clone is one base off. This sequence joins TRBV28 and TRBJ2-2; D may be TRBD2 (6 bases). V lost 2 bases and J 3 bases, leaving 13 bases between the germline ends. This CDR3 is 16 amino acids long. The germline gives CDR1 MDHEN, CDR2 SYDVKM. The CDR3 coding sequence is TGTGCCAGCAGTTTAGTTAGAGGGAGGTACACCGGGGAGCTGTTTTTT. Translated, it gives CASSLVRGRYTGELFF.

In its sample, this clonotype was seen a few times. The rearrangement links TRBV20-1 to TRBJ1-5; D might be TRBD1 (5 bases). Deletions cut 3 bases from V and 13 bases from J, with 19 bases between. The CDR3 has 13 amino acids. The V gene's germline CDR1 is DFQATT and CDR2 SNEGSKA (reference sequence). CDR3 in amino acids: CSARGQGGRPQHF. For the CDR3, the DNA is TGCAGTGCTAGGGGCCAGGGAGGTCGGCCTCAGCATTTT.

Comment on this clonotype: A junction end diverges from the germline sequence, so it may reflect a read error. The chain couples TRBV4-1 to TRBJ1-2; no clear D. The CDR3 sequence is 20 residues long. CDR1 and CDR2 from the germline V gene are MGHRA and YSYEKL. In nucleotides, the CDR3 is TGCGCCAGCAGCCAAGAGACCTCCACCCACAGACGCTCCTCTAACTATGGCTACAGATTC. It is translated as CASSQETSTHRRSSNYGYRF.

For this clonotype: Compared with germline, one end of the junction differs, possibly owing to a read error. This sequence joins TRBV7-8 and TRBJ2-7; the D is unclear. Germline V gene sequence: CDR1 SGHVS, CDR2 FQNEAQ. This CDR3 has 15 residues. This CDR3 reads CASSLAVGTLYDQYF. The CDR3 region has the DNA TGTGCCAGCAGCTTAGCCGTCGGAACCCTCTACGATCAGTACTTT. The full variable domain, in which reference TRBV7-8 and TRBJ2-7 provide the parts outside the CDR3, is GAGVSQSPRYKVAKRGQDVALRCDPISGHVSLFWYQQALGQGPEFLTYFQNEAQLDKSGLPSDRFFAERPEGSVSTLKIQRTQQEDSAVYLCASSLAVGTLYDQYFGPGTRLTVT.

For this clonotype: One junction end does not reproduce the germline sequence, and a read error may be involved. The chain couples TRBV4-1 to TRBJ1-4, with D unclear. Germline lookup yields CDR1 MGHRA and CDR2 YSYEKL. This CDR3 contains 16 residues. CDR3 bases: TGCGTCAGCAGCCATTACTTTGGGTCAAGTAGTGAAAAACTGTTTTTT. This encodes CVSSHYFGSSSEKLFF.

The rearrangement links TRBV6-6 to TRBJ1-1; 7 nucleotides line up with TRBD1. Germline trimming cut 6 bases from V and 6 bases from J; bases unmatched to any gene: 7. Germline V gives CDR1 MNHNY, CDR2 SVGAGI (reference sequence). The CDR3 is 13 amino acids. CDR3 DNA sequence: TGTGCCAGCAGGTACGGACAGGCTGCTGAAGCTTTCTTT. This translates into CASRYGQAAEAFF.

This clonotype appeared once. One end of the junction does not line up with germline, which may come from a read error. V and J are TRBV12-3 or TRBV12-4 and TRBJ1-5; D is undetermined. CDR3 length equals 13 residues. CDR3 in amino acids: CANSLGQSLPQHF. The CDR3 DNA sequence: TGTGCCAACAGTTTAGGGCAGTCCCTGCCCCAGCATTTT.

The chain recombines TRBV20-1 with TRBJ2-2, with no clear D. The CDR3 is 11 amino acids. Germline V gene data show CDR1 as DFQATT and CDR2 as SNEGSKA (reference sequence). The V gene lost 0 bases and the J gene lost 4 bases, with 0 bases spanning the gap. The CDR3 loop is CSARDTGELFF. The CDR3, as DNA: TGCAGTGCTAGAGACACCGGGGAGCTGTTTTTT.

V usage is TRBV6-6 and J usage is TRBJ2-3; 8 bases map to TRBD2. After removal of 4 bases from V and 6 bases from J, the junction contained 15 bases not matched to a gene. The CDR3 is 17 residues long. Germline V gene lookup returns CDR1 MNHNY and CDR2 SVGAGI (reference sequence). The chain's CDR3 is CASSSTLSGGYTDTQYF. Here the CDR3 DNA reads TGTGCCAGCAGTTCCACTCTGTCGGGAGGGTACACCGATACGCAGTATTTT.